This T cell receptor beta chain is from a study of early T cells in non-severe SARS-CoV-2 infection. About the research overall: The input, bulk RNA from unsorted whole blood, was sequenced, and chains were unpaired.

TCRdb re-called the 5' RACE reads with MiXCR, one entry per CDR3 protein. The profile shows about 64,000 distinct CDR3 sequences, over 4.5% of them singletons. The CDR3 spans 16 residues. Trimming stripped 2 bases from V and 2 bases from J, with 10 bases between. Germline CDR1 MNHNY, CDR2 SVGAGI (reference sequence). The sequence was collected from an adult who was a healthcare worker with PCR-confirmed SARS-CoV-2 infection or an uninfected control (not recorded which). The sequenced material came from whole blood. The chain links TRBV6-6 to TRBJ1-6; unclear D gene. The CDR3 nucleotides are TGTGCCAGCAGTTACCCACCGACGGCCTATAATTCACCCCTCCACTTT. Translated, it gives CASSYPPTAYNSPLHF.